This entry is about one TCR beta chain. This clonotype was recorded a few times. Its recognized antigen is unknown. Within one base of it there is no much larger clone, and no base qualities were kept. The library was generated by PCR. For sequencing, an Illumina HiSeq 2500 was employed. TCR libraries were prepared with molecular barcoding, using unique molecular identifiers to normalize TCRbeta repertoire quantification. The raw public reads went through TCRdb reprocessing: fastp at Q25, MiXCR clone calling, in-frame beta chains kept. Under each unique CDR3 protein, matching rows form one entry showing the most common genes and DNA. The sample table lists roughly 400,000 distinct CDR3 sequences, roughly 43% of them with a count of one. Around a quarter of the sample belongs to the ten largest clones. The sample originates from a study of T-cell reconstitution after alpha-beta-depleted transplantation in children (dated by TCRdb to between 2015 and 2016). About the study as a whole: The study quantitatively tracked T-cell immune reconstitution after TCRalphabeta/CD19-depleted allogeneic hematopoietic cell transplantation in children using TCR repertoire profiling. Results the study describes overall, beyond this receptor: In some patients, the high TCRbeta diversity seen at day 60 was put down to recipient T cells and intrathymic progenitors that had survived conditioning. Over the following months the frequencies of hyperexpanded clones went down, and after one year T-cell counts and TCRbeta diversity were mostly credited to newly produced T cells. About two months after transplant, the apparently early recovery of alphabetaT-cell counts reportedly depended on just several hundred clones that had expanded rapidly and came from non-depleted graft cells.

The treatment or condition label here, explained by the study, means: allogeneic hematopoietic cell transplantation with graft depleted of TCRalphabeta T cells and CD19 B cells. Transplant recipients were children who received TCRalphabeta/CD19-depleted allogeneic hematopoietic cell grafts. From its cysteine to its phenylalanine, the CDR3 spans 15 amino acids. The DNA shown is the 45-base CDR3, in frame from base 1. Ends trimmed: V by 5 bases, J by 10 bases; bases unmatched to a gene: 7. CDR1 is given as MNHNS and CDR2 as SASEGT, both from the germline V gene. The sequence links TRBV6-1 to TRBJ1-6, with 11 bases aligning to TRBD1. Sequences were derived from PBMCs, sampled before TCRalphabeta/CD19-depleted stem cell transplant. The sequence came from a girl aged 2 to 10 with aplastic anemia, due to receive a stem cell transplant. The CDR3 reads as follows: CASSQKDRGLSPLHF. The sequenced DNA is TGTGCCAGCAGTCAAAAGGACAGGGGGCTCTCACCCCTCCACTTT.